The source of this TCR beta chain is a study of T cell repertoires in cytomegalovirus infection. Study context: It was the public TCR beta signatures that indicated both CMV infection and matching HLA type.

On this clonotype: Its target is unknown.

General study results and limits: Totalled public TCR beta family frequency picked out people who carried CMV plus the relevant HLA.

TCRdb reprocessed the reads via MiXCR and lists one record per CDR3 protein. The sample has about 360,000 distinct CDR3 sequences; 15% to 20% are singletons. The sequence was collected from a human donor in good health (CMV status not recorded). Some clones in this sample may be carry-over from other donors' samples. The sample was PBMCs.

The CDR3 loop reads CSVVRDSSYEQYF. The CDR3 DNA reads TGCAGCGTTGTTCGAGACAGCTCCTACGAGCAGTACTTC. V is TRBV29-1 and J is TRBJ2-7; the D gene is possibly TRBD1 (5 bases). Germline V gives CDR1 SQVTM, CDR2 ANQGSEA. The V end was cut by 4 bases, the J end by 0 bases, with 10 bases between. The CDR3 extends over 13 amino acids.